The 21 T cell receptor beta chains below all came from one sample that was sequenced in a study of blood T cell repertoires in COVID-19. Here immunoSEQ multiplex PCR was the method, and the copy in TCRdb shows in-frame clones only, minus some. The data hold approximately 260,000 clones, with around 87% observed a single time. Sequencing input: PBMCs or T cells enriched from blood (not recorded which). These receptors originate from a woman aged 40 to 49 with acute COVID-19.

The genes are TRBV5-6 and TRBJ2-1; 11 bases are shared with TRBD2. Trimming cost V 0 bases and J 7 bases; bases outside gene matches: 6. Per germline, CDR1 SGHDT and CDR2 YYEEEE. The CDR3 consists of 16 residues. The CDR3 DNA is TGTGCCAGCAGCTTGGAGCGGGGACTAGCGGAAAATGAGCAGTTCTTC. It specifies CASSLERGLAENEQFF.

The DNA of the CDR3 is TGTGCCAGTAGTATAAGCTCTCGGGGGGAGGAGGATACGCAGTATTTT. It codes for CASSISSRGEEDTQYF. This chain uses TRBV19 with TRBJ2-3; TRBD2 aligns across 7 bases. The V segment lost 2 bases and the J segment 6 bases; nucleotides outside the gene matches: 11. CDR3 size: 16 residues. CDR1 LNHDA and CDR2 SQIVND come from the germline V gene (reference sequence). Variable domain in full (rest from reference TRBV19 and TRBJ2-3): DGGITQSPKYLFRKEGQNVTLSCEQNLNHDAMYWYRQDPGQGLRLIYYSQIVNDFQKGDIAEGYSVSREKKESFPLTVTSAQKNPTAFYLCASSISSRGEEDTQYFGPGTRLTVL.

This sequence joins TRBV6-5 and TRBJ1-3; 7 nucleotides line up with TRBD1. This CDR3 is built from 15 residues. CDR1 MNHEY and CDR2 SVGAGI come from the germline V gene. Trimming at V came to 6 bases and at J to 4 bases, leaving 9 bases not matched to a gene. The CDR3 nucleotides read TGTGCCAGCAGATCTTACAGGGGTCACGGAAACACCATATATTTT. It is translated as CASRSYRGHGNTIYF.

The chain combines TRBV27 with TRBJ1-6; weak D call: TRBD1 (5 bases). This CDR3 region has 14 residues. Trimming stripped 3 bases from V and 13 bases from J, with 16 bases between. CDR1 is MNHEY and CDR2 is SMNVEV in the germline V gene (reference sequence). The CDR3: CASSLGLLSGPLHF. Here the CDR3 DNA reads TGTGCCAGCAGTTTGGGACTCCTGTCCGGGCCCCTCCACTTT.

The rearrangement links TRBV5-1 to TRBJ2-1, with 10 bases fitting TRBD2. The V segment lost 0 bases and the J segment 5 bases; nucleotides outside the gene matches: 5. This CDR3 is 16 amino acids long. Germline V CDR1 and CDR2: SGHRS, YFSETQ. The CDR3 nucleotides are TGCGCCAGCAGCTTGGCCGCTAGCGGGGGAAACAATGAGCAGTTCTTC. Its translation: CASSLAASGGNNEQFF.

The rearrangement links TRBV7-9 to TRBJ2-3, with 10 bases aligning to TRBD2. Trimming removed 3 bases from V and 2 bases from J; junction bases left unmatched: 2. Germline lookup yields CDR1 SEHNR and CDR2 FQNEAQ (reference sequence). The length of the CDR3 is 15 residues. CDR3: CASSFSGRNTDTQYF. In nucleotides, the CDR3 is TGTGCCAGCAGCTTTAGCGGGAGGAACACAGATACGCAGTATTTT.

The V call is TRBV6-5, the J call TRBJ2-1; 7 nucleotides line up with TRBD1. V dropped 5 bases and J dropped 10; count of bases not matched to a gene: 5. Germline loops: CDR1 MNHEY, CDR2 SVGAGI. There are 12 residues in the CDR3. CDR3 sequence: CASSTRQGEQFF. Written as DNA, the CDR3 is TGTGCCAGCAGTACCCGACAGGGCGAGCAGTTCTTC.

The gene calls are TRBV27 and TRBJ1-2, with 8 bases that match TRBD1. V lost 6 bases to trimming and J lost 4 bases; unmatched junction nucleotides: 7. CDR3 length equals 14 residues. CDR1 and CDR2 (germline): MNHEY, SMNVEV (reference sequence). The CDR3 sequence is CASRPTGGGYGYTF. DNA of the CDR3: TGTGCCAGCAGACCTACAGGGGGGGGCTATGGCTACACCTTC.

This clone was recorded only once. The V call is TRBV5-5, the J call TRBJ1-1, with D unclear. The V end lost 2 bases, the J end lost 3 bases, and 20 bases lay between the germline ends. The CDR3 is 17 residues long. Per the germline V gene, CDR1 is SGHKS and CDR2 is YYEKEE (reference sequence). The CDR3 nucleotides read TGTGCCAGCAGCTTAAGACCGCCCGGCGTACGGGACACTGAAGCTTTCTTT. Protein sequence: CASSLRPPGVRDTEAFF.

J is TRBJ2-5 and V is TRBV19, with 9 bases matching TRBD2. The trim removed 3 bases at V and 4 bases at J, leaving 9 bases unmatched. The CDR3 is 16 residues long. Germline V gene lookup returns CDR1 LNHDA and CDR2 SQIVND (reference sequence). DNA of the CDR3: TGTGCCAGTAGTATTGGTAGCGGGAGTGGCCGAGAGACCCAGTACTTC. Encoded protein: CASSIGSGSGRETQYF.

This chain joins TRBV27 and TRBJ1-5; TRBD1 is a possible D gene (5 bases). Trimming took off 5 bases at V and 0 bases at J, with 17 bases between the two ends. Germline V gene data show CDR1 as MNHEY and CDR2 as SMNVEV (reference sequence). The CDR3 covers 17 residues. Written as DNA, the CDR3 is TGTGCCAGCAGTCCTTTTCCTCCAGGGTCTAGCAATCAGCCCCAGCATTTT. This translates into CASSPFPPGSSNQPQHF.

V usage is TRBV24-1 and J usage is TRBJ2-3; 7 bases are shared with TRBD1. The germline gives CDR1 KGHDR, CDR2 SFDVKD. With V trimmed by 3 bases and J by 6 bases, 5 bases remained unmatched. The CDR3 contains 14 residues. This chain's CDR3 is CATSDHGQADTQYF. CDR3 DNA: TGTGCCACCAGTGATCATGGACAGGCGGATACGCAGTATTTT.

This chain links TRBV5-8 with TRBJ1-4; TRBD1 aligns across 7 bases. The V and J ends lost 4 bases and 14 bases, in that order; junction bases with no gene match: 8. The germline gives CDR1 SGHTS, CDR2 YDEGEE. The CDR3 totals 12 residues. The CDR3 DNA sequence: TGTGCCAGCAGCCTTAAAAGGGGGCGGCTGTTTTTT. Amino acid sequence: CASSLKRGRLFF. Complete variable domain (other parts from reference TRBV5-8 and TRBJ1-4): EAGVTQSPTHLIKTRGQQATLRCSPISGHTSVYWYQQALGLGLQFLLWYDEGEERNRGNFPPRFSGRQFPNYSSELNVNALELEDSALYLCASSLKRGRLFFGSGTQLSVL.

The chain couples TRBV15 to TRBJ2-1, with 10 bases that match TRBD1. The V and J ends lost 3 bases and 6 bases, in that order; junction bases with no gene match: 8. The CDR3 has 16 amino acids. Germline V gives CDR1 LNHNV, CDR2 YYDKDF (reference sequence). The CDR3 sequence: CATSRAVGTGVNEQFF. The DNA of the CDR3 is TGTGCCACCAGCAGGGCCGTCGGGACAGGGGTCAATGAGCAGTTCTTC.

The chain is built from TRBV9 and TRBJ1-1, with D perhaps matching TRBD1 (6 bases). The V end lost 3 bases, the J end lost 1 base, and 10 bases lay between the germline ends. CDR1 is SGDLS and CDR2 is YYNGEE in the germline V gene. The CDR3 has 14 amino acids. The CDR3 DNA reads TGTGCCAGCAGCGGAAAGGGACAGAACACTGAAGCTTTCTTT. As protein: CASSGKGQNTEAFF.

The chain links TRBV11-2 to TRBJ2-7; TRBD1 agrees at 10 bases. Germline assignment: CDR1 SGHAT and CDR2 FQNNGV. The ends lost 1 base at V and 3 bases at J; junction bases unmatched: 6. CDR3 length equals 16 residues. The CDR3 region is CASSLGPGQGNYEQYF. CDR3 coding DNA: TGTGCCAGCAGCTTAGGCCCGGGACAGGGGAACTACGAGCAGTACTTC.

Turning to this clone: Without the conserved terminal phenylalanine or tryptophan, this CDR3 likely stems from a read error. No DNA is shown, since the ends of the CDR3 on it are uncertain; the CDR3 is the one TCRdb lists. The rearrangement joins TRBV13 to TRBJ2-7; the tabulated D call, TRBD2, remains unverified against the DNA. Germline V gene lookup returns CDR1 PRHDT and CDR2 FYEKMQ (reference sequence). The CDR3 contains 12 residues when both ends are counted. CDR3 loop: CASSLAGGPLAL.

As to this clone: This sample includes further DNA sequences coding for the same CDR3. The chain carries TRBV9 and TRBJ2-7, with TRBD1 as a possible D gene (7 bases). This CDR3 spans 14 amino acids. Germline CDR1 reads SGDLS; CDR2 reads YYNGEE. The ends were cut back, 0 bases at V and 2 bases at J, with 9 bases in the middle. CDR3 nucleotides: TGTGCCAGCAGCGTAGCAGGGGGGACCTACGAGCAGTACTTC. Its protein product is CASSVAGGTYEQYF.

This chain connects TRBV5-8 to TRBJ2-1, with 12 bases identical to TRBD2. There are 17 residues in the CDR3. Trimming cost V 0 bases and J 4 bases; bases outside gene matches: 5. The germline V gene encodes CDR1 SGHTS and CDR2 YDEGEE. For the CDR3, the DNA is TGTGCCAGCAGCTTGGGAGGACTAGCGGGGCTATACAATGAGCAGTTCTTC. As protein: CASSLGGLAGLYNEQFF.

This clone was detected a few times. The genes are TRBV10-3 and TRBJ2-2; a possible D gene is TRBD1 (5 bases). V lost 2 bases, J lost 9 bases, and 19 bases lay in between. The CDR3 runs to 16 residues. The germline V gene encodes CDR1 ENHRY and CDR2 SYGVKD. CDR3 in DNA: TGTGCCATCAGTGAGCGGGTGACGACAGTATACAGGGAGCTGTTTTTT. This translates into CAISERVTTVYRELFF.

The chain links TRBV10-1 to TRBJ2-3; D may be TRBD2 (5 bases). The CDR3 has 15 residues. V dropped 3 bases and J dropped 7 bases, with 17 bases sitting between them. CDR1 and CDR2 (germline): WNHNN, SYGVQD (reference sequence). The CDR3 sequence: CASSDQVTSPYTQYF. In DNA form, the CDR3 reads TGCGCCAGCAGTGATCAAGTAACTAGTCCCTATACGCAGTATTTT.